This is a list of T cell receptor beta chains from one sample in a study of blood T cells in healthy people across ages. TCRdb analysed the 5' RACE reads with MiXCR anew, one entry per CDR3 protein. Altogether some 760,000 distinct CDR3 sequences are present, 20% to 25% being singletons, with the ten largest covering 8% to 10%. The data were also submitted as part of a second study, on T cells of mothers and their children.

Sequenced sample: blood. Source of these receptors: a boy between 5 and 17 years old in good health. The CDR3 runs from the conserved cysteine through the conserved F or W. A D gene is named only where the DNA matches it firmly. Part of the rows lack a size; the others show once, few, many or a class for expanded clones.

clone size	D gene	J gene	V gene	CDR3 protein	CDR3 DNA
-	-	TRBJ2-2	TRBV10-3	CAILGDTGELFF	TGTGCCATCTTGGGGGACACCGGGGAGCTGTTTTTT
few	-	TRBJ2-3	TRBV4-1	CASSQESAAGLTDTQYF	TGCGCCAGCAGCCAAGAGTCGGCGGCAGGTCTCACAGATACGCAGTATTTT
-	-	TRBJ1-3	TRBV7-2	CASSLESTSLGNTIYF	TGTGCCAGCAGCTTAGAGTCGACGTCGCTCGGAAACACCATATATTTT
-	TRBD2	TRBJ2-3	TRBV7-8	CASSLALGRGTDTQYF	TGTGCCAGCAGCTTAGCGCTCGGGAGGGGTACAGATACGCAGTATTTT
-	-	TRBJ2-3	TRBV20-1	CSARDRVTHDTQYF	TGCAGTGCTAGGGATAGGGTCACACACGATACGCAGTATTTT
-	TRBD2	TRBJ2-2	TRBV5-1	CASSFNLAGTNTGELFF	TGCGCCAGCAGCTTCAATCTAGCGGGAACGAACACCGGGGAGCTGTTTTTT
-	-	TRBJ2-2	TRBV27	CASSSGQLAGELFF	TGTGCCAGCAGTTCTGGACAACTTGCCGGGGAGCTGTTTTTT
few	-	TRBJ1-1	TRBV29-1	CSVELAEAFF	TGCAGCGTTGAATTGGCTGAAGCTTTCTTT
-	TRBD2	TRBJ2-2	TRBV12-3/TRBV12-4	CASSSSRGVNTGELFF	TGTGCCAGCAGTTCCAGTCGGGGGGTAAACACCGGGGAGCTGTTTTTT
-	-	TRBJ2-1	TRBV6-1	CATNREDSLYNEQFF	TGTGCCACAAACCGGGAGGACAGCTTATACAATGAGCAGTTCTTC
-	-	TRBJ2-3	TRBV10-3	CAIMQADTQYF	TGTGCCATCATGCAGGCAGATACGCAGTATTTT
-	TRBD2	TRBJ2-5	TRBV7-9	CASSGPGLQETQYF	TGTGCCAGCAGCGGCCCGGGACTACAAGAGACCCAGTACTTC
-	TRBD1	TRBJ2-4	TRBV12-3/TRBV12-4	CASSLWDRAKNIQYF	TGTGCCAGCAGTTTATGGGACAGAGCCAAAAACATTCAGTACTTC
-	TRBD1	TRBJ2-7	TRBV20-1	CSARDTGTGLYEQYF	TGCAGTGCTAGAGATACCGGGACAGGGTTATACGAGCAGTACTTC
-	TRBD2	TRBJ2-1	TRBV20-1	CSARPPTSVVYNEQFF	TGCAGTGCTCGCCCACCAACTAGCGTAGTATACAATGAGCAGTTCTTC
once	-	TRBJ2-3	TRBV6-5	CASWADTQYF	TGTGCCAGCTGGGCCGATACGCAGTATTTT
-	-	TRBJ1-4	TRBV25-1	CASSEHAGIEEKLFF	TGTGCCAGCAGTGAACATGCGGGGATAGAAGAAAAACTGTTTTTT
-	-	TRBJ1-2	TRBV29-1	CSVQLERNYGYTF	TGCAGCGTCCAACTGGAGCGGAACTATGGCTACACCTTC
-	-	TRBJ1-5	TRBV9	CASSPAGLGQPQHF	TGTGCCAGCAGCCCAGCAGGGTTGGGTCAGCCCCAGCATTTT
once	-	TRBJ2-7	TRBV12-3/TRBV12-4	CASSMTPTYEQYF	TGTGCCAGCAGTATGACACCTACCTACGAGCAGTACTTC
-	-	TRBJ2-3	TRBV7-3	CASSFSGETPTDTQYF	TGTGCCAGCAGCTTTTCGGGGGAAACACCCACAGATACGCAGTATTTT
few	-	TRBJ2-5	TRBV11-2	CASTKAGTSQETQYF	TGTGCCAGCACCAAGGCGGGGACCTCCCAAGAGACCCAGTACTTC
-	-	TRBJ2-7	TRBV27	CASSLGAPFYEQYF	TGTGCCAGCAGCTTAGGGGCTCCTTTCTACGAGCAGTACTTC
-	-	TRBJ2-7	TRBV6-2/TRBV6-3	CASIGLPTYEQYF	TGTGCCAGCATTGGATTGCCGACCTACGAGCAGTACTTC